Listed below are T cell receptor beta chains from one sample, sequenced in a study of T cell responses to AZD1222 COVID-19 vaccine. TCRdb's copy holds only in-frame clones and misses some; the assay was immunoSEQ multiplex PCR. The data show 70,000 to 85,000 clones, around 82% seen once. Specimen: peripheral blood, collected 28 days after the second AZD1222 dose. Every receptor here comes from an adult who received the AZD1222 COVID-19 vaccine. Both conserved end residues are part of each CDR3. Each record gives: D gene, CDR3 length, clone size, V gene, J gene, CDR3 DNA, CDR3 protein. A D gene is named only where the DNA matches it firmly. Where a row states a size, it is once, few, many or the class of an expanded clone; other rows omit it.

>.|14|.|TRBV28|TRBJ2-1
TGTGCCAGCAGTTCCCCCCCCGAATACAATGAGCAGTTCTTC
CASSSPPEYNEQFF
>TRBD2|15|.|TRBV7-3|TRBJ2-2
TGTGCCAGCAGCTTGCTAGCGGGATCAGGCGGGGAGCTGTTTTTT
CASSLLAGSGGELFF
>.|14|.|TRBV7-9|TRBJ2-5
TGTGCCAGCAGCTTAGAGGGGGGAAACGCGGCCCAGTACTTC
CASSLEGGNAAQYF
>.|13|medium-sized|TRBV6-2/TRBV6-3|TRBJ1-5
TGTGCCAGCAGTCCGATCAGGGAAGGGCCCCAGCATTTT
CASSPIREGPQHF
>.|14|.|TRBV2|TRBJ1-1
TGTGCCAGCAGTCCTGGAAGGGGAAGCACTGAAGCTTTCTTT
CASSPGRGSTEAFF
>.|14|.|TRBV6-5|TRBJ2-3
TGTGCCAGCAGTCGACAGCCTAGCACAGATACGCAGTATTTT
CASSRQPSTDTQYF
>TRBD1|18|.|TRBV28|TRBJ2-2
TGTGCCAGCAGTTTTCGGCAGGGGGTCGCGAAGAACACCGGGGAGCTGTTTTTT
CASSFRQGVAKNTGELFF
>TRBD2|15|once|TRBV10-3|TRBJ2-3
TGTGCCACTGGGACTAGCGGGAGCACCATGGATACGCAGTATTTT
CATGTSGSTMDTQYF
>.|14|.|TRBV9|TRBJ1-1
TGTGCCAGCAGCCCCGTTGGGCTGGACACTGAAGCTTTCTTT
CASSPVGLDTEAFF
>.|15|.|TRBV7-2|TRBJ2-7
TGTGCCAGCAGCTTAAGTGGGCGGGACAGATTAGCGCAGTACTTC
CASSLSGRDRLAQYF
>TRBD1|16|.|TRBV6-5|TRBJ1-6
TGTGCCAGCAGTTACCCACCGACAGGGTTCAATTCACCCCTCCACTTT
CASSYPPTGFNSPLHF
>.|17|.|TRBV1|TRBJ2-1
TGCACCAGCAGCCGGACGGGAAAACTGGGATCCTACAATGAGCAGTTCTTC
CTSSRTGKLGSYNEQFF
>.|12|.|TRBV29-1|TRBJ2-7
TGCAGCGTTGCCAGGGACTCCTACGAGCAGTACTTC
CSVARDSYEQYF
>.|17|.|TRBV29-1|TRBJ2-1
TGCAGCGTTGATAGTTACCCGGGACCTAGCTCCTACAATGAGCAGTTCTTC
CSVDSYPGPSSYNEQFF
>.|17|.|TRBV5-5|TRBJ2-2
TGTGCCAGCAGCTTTTTACCTGCCATACCCAACACCGGGGAGCTGTTTTTT
CASSFLPAIPNTGELFF
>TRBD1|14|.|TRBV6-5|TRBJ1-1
TGTGCCAGCACTAGGGGGACAGGGGGGACTGAAGCTTTCTTT
CASTRGTGGTEAFF
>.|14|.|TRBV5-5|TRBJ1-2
TGTGCCAGCAGCTTGGTGCAGGTCGACTATGGCTACACCTTC
CASSLVQVDYGYTF
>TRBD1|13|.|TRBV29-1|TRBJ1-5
TGCAGCGTGTCGGACAGGGGCAATCAGCCCCAGCATTTT
CSVSDRGNQPQHF
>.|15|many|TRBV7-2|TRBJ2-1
TGTGCCAGCAGCTCGGCCGGGACTCCCTACAATGAGCAGTTCTTC
CASSSAGTPYNEQFF
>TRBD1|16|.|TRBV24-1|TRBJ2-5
TGTGCCACCAGTGATTTGGGGACAGGAACGCAAGAGACCCAGTACTTC
CATSDLGTGTQETQYF
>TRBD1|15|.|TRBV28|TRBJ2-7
TGTGCCAGCAGCTTCTCAGGGGGCAGTTCCTACGAGCAGTACTTC
CASSFSGGSSYEQYF
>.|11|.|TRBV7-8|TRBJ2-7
TGTGCCAGCAGCCTCCGATACGAGCAGTACTTC
CASSLRYEQYF
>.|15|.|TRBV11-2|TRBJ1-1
TGTGCCAGCAGCTTAATAGGTCGGGACCTTAACGAAGCTTTCTTT
CASSLIGRDLNEAFF
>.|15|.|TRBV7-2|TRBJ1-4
TGTGCCAGCAGCGGTCGAGGGGGGCGTAGTGAAAAACTGTTTTTT
CASSGRGGRSEKLFF
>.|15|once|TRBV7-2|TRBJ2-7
TGTGCCACCGCTGCTGCGGACAGAGGTATCTACGAGCAGTACTTC
CATAAADRGIYEQYF
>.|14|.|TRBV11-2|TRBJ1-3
TGTGCCAGCAGTAGGACGGTCTCTGGAAACACCATATATTTT
CASSRTVSGNTIYF
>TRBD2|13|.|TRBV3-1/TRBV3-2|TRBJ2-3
TGTGCCAGCAGCCCAGGGACTAGCGGGAGGTCGTATTTT
CASSPGTSGRSYF
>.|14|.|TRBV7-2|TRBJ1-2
TGTGCCAGCAGCTTTGGGGGACCTAACTATGGCTACACCTTC
CASSFGGPNYGYTF
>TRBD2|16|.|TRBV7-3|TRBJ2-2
TGTGCCAGCAGCTCCGGACTAGCGGGAGCCGCCGGGGAGCTGTTTTTT
CASSSGLAGAAGELFF
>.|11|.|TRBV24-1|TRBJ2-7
TGTGCCACCAGTTGGAGCTACGAGCAGTACTTC
CATSWSYEQYF
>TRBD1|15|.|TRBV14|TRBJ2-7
TGTGCCAGCAGCCAAGTTCGGCGACAGGGTGTCGAGCAGTACTTC
CASSQVRRQGVEQYF
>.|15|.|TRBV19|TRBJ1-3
TGTGCCAGTAGCCTGCCGGGGGAGACGGGAAACACCATATATTTT
CASSLPGETGNTIYF
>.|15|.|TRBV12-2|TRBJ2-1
TGTGCAAGTCGACCCATTAGCGGAACCTACAATGAGCAGTTCTTC
CASRPISGTYNEQFF
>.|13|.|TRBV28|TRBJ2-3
TGTGCCAGCAGTTTTCTGGGTCCAGATACGCAGTATTTT
CASSFLGPDTQYF
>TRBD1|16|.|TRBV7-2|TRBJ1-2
TGTGCCAGCAGCTTAATCGGGACAGGAGCTAACTATGGCTACACCTTC
CASSLIGTGANYGYTF
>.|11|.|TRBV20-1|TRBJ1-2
TGCAGTGCTAAGGGGGTTGATGGCTACACCTTC
CSAKGVDGYTF
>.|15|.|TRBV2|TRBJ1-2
TGTGCCAGCAGTGAAGGCGGGTTAGCTAACTATGGCTACACCTTC
CASSEGGLANYGYTF
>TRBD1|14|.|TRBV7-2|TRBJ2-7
TGTGCCAGCAGCCTAGGCCAGGGGGTATACGAGCAGTACTTC
CASSLGQGVYEQYF
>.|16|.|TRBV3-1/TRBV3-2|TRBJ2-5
TGTGCCAGCAGCCAAGAGTCGAGGGGAGCTAAAGAGACCCAGTACTTC
CASSQESRGAKETQYF
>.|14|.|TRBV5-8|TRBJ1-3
TGTGCCAGCAGCTTAGGACAGCCGGGAAACACCATATATTTT
CASSLGQPGNTIYF
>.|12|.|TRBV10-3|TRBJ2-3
TGTGCCATCCGGGCTAGCCCAGATACGCAGTATTTT
CAIRASPDTQYF
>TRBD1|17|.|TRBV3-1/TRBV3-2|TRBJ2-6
TGTGCCAGCAGCTTAGAGTTCGGGACAGCTGGGGCCAACGTCCTGACTTTC
CASSLEFGTAGANVLTF
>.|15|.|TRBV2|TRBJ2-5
TGTGCCAGCAGTGAATTGGCGGGGTCGGGGGAGACCCAGTACTTC
CASSELAGSGETQYF
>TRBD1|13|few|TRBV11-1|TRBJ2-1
TGTGCCAGCAGCTCGGGACAGCAGAATGAGCAGTTCTTC
CASSSGQQNEQFF
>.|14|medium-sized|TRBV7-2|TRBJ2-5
TGTGCCAGCAGTCCCTTGGGGGTGGGGGAGACCCAGTACTTC
CASSPLGVGETQYF
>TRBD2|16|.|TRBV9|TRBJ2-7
TGTGCCAGCAGCCGGACCTTGGCGGGAGGGCCCGACGAGCAGTACTTC
CASSRTLAGGPDEQYF
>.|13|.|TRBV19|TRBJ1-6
TGTGCCAGTAGTATAGGGGTAGACTCACCCCTCCACTTT
CASSIGVDSPLHF
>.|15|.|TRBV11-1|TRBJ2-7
TGTGCCAGCAGCCCGGCGGGGAGGCCTAGGGACGAGCAGTACTTC
CASSPAGRPRDEQYF
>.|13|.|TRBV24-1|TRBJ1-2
TGTGCCACCAGTGATCGCAGGGTGGGTGGCTACACCTTC
CATSDRRVGGYTF
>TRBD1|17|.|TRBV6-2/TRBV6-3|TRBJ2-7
TGTGCCAGCAGTTACTCCTTCGGACAGGCTAGCTCCTACGAGCAGTACTTC
CASSYSFGQASSYEQYF
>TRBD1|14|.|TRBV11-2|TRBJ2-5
TGTGCCAGCAGCTTTGACAGGGGGGGTGAGACCCAGTACTTC
CASSFDRGGETQYF
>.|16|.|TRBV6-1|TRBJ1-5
TGTGCCAGCAGTGTGGGGACCACTGGGGCTGATCAGCCCCAGCATTTT
CASSVGTTGADQPQHF
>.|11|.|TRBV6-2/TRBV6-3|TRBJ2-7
TGTGCCAGCAGTCACAACTACGAGCAGTACTTC
CASSHNYEQYF
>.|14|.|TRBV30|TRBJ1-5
TGTGCCTGGAGTGTTTGGAATAGCAATCAGCCCCAGCATTTT
CAWSVWNSNQPQHF
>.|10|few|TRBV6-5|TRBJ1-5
TGTGCCAGCCTGACTGAGCCCCAGCATTTT
CASLTEPQHF
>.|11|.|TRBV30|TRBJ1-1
TGTGCCTGGGACCGGACCTACGAAGCTTTCTTT
CAWDRTYEAFF
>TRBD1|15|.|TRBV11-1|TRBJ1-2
TGTGCCAGCAGCCGGGCGGGGACAGGCCGCTATGGCTACACCTTC
CASSRAGTGRYGYTF
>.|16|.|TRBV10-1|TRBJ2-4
TGCGCCAGCAGTGAAAGGGGGGGGATTGCCAAAAACATTCAGTACTTC
CASSERGGIAKNIQYF
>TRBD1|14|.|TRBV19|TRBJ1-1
TGTGCCAGTCGAGTAGGGACAGAGAACACTGAAGCTTTCTTT
CASRVGTENTEAFF
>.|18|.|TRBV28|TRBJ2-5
TGTGCCAGCAGTTTATCGCGGGGGCTGGGGTCGATTCAAGAGACCCAGTACTTC
CASSLSRGLGSIQETQYF